The 9 T cell receptor beta chains listed next were all sequenced from one sample in a study of blood T cells in healthy people across ages. Alongside a J-beta primer mix, a sample-barcoded 5' primer served in a second PCR lasting 7 to 11 cycles. TCRdb recomputed calls from the 5' RACE reads with MiXCR, one row per CDR3 protein. The sample carries approximately 800,000 distinct CDR3 sequences, roughly 60% recorded once. The sample consisted of blood. Receptors were obtained from a man aged 25 to 40 in good health.

This rearrangement joins TRBV2 to TRBJ1-5; 10 bases fit TRBD1. Per germline, CDR1 SNHLY and CDR2 FYNNEI. With 7 bases clipped from V and 3 bases from J, the junction kept 3 bases outside the gene matches. This CDR3 is 14 amino acids long. CDR3 nucleotide sequence: TGTGCCAGCAAAGGACAGGGGGTCAATCAGCCCCAGCATTTT. It translates to CASKGQGVNQPQHF.

There are a few counts of this clonotype. The gene calls are TRBV28 and TRBJ2-7, with TRBD2 matching over 11 bases. This CDR3 contains 16 residues. With V trimmed by 8 bases and J by 3 bases, 12 bases remained unmatched. CDR1 and CDR2 (germline): MDHEN, SYDVKM. The CDR3 DNA reads as TGTGCCAGCGAACGGACCGGGACTAGCGGATACTACGAGCAGTACTTC. As protein: CASERTGTSGYYEQYF.

This clonotype was observed a few times. A much larger clone differs by one base, so this may be a read error. The V call is TRBV6-2 or TRBV6-3, the J call TRBJ2-1, with a possible D match to TRBD2 (6 bases). The DNA matches TRBJ2-7 better at its end, which makes the J call doubtful. CDR3 size: 13 residues. In germline, CDR1 is MNHEY, CDR2 SVGEGT. The CDR3 nucleotides read TGTGCCAGCAGTTACTCGGACTACAATGAGCAGTACTTC. Amino acid sequence: CASSYSDYNEQYF.

The chain employs TRBV29-1 and TRBJ1-4, with D uncertain. CDR1 and CDR2 from the germline V gene are SQVTM and ANQGSEA. With 4 bases removed from V and 5 bases from J, the gap between germline ends came to 11 bases. This CDR3 region has 13 residues. As DNA, the CDR3 is TGCAGCGTTGGCACAGCCAGAAATGAAAAACTGTTTTTT. This encodes CSVGTARNEKLFF.

The V gene is TRBV5-1, the J gene TRBJ2-1; D not resolved. The CDR3 covers 15 residues. The ends were cut back, 0 bases at V and 10 bases at J, with 17 bases in the middle. Germline loops: CDR1 SGHRS, CDR2 YFSETQ. CDR3 loop: CASSLADSMRGEQFF. CDR3 nucleotide sequence: TGCGCCAGCAGCTTGGCCGACTCCATGCGTGGGGAGCAGTTCTTC.

V and J are TRBV27 and TRBJ1-2; D remains ambiguous. The CDR3 has 13 residues. Trimming removed 5 bases at V and 4 bases at J, with 11 bases between. Germline V gene data show CDR1 as MNHEY and CDR2 as SMNVEV (reference sequence). CDR3 DNA: TGTGCCAGCAGTGCAGCTTCAACCTATGGCTACACCTTC. This codes for CASSAASTYGYTF.

This clonotype was seen ten or more times. A junction boundary mismatches the germline segment, possibly from a read error. This chain joins TRBV7-2 and TRBJ2-7, with D perhaps TRBD2 (6 bases). The CDR3 length is 14 residues. Per the germline V gene, CDR1 is SGHTA and CDR2 is FQGNSA. The CDR3 DNA follows: TGCGCCAGCAGCTCCGGGACGGGGACTTACGAGCAGTACTTC. Amino acid sequence: CASSSGTGTYEQYF.

This sequence joins TRBV7-2 and TRBJ1-5; possible D gene TRBD1, 5 bases. Trimming left V 5 bases short and J 6 bases short, with 17 bases between. Germline V CDR1 and CDR2: SGHTA, FQGNSA. The CDR3 sequence is 15 residues long. The CDR3 bases are TGTGCCAGCAGCCGCACCGAAGGGGTAAGTCAGCCCCAGCATTTT. As protein: CASSRTEGVSQPQHF.

The V and J genes are TRBV18 and TRBJ2-1, with D possibly matching TRBD2 (7 bases). V was clipped by 6 bases and J by 4 bases, with 16 bases between them. The CDR3 has 15 residues. Looked up from germline, CDR1 is KGHSH and CDR2 is LQKENI. The chain's CDR3 is CASSHEGGRYNEQFF. As DNA, the CDR3 is TGTGCCAGCTCTCATGAGGGGGGGAGATACAATGAGCAGTTCTTC.